The 7 T cell receptor beta chains below come from one sample, sequenced in a study of blood T cell repertoires in COVID-19. Some clones are missing from TCRdb's copy, which holds only in-frame ones; the method was immunoSEQ multiplex PCR. The profile covers 140,000 to 150,000 clones, with 75% to 85% appearing a single time and roughly 3.6% taken by the ten largest. The sequencing input was peripheral blood. The receptors derive from a man between 65 and 85 years old who had recovered from COVID-19.

The chain links TRBV7-6 to TRBJ2-2; weak D call: TRBD1 (6 bases). Germline CDR1 reads SGHVS; CDR2 reads FNYEAQ. The CDR3 has 16 amino acids. The germline V and J ends were trimmed by 2 bases and 2 bases, with 12 bases remaining between them. CDR3 loop: CASSLLQGSNTGELFF. The CDR3 DNA reads as TGTGCCAGCAGCTTACTCCAGGGGAGCAACACCGGGGAGCTGTTTTTT.

V gene TRBV3-1 (or the pseudogene TRBV3-2) combines with J gene TRBJ2-3; possibly TRBD2 for D (5 bases). This CDR3 region has 15 residues. The germline gives CDR1 LGHDT, CDR2 YNNKEL (reference sequence). V was shortened by 1 base and J by 6 bases, with 14 bases between the two germline ends. The CDR3 is CASSQGGFSEDTQYF. CDR3 bases: TGTGCCAGCAGCCAAGGAGGTTTTAGCGAGGATACGCAGTATTTT.

The chain joins TRBV19 to TRBJ2-1, with 7 bases that match TRBD1. Germline trimming cut 4 bases from V and 12 bases from J; bases unmatched to any gene: 6. Germline values: CDR1 LNHDA, CDR2 SQIVND (reference sequence). CDR3 length: 12 residues. This chain's CDR3 is CASSTRQGRQFF. CDR3 nucleotide sequence: TGTGCCAGTAGTACCAGACAGGGTAGGCAGTTCTTC.

CDR3 DNA sequence: TGCGCCAGCAGCCCCCCGGGACAGGGTTACGAGCAGTACTTC. Amino acid sequence: CASSPPGQGYEQYF. V gene TRBV5-1 combines with J gene TRBJ2-7; 9 bases map to TRBD1. This CDR3 spans 14 amino acids. The V gene's germline CDR1 is SGHRS and CDR2 YFSETQ. The V gene end was trimmed by 4 bases and the J gene end by 4 bases; junction bases not matched to a gene: 6.

Turning to this clone: Other DNA sequences from this sample encode an identical CDR3 as well. The V gene is TRBV6-5, the J gene TRBJ2-7, with D perhaps TRBD1 (5 bases). V lost 5 bases, J lost 0 bases, and 8 bases lay in between. From germline, CDR1 is MNHEY and CDR2 SVGAGI. This CDR3 region has 13 residues. Written as DNA, the CDR3 is TGTGCCAGCAGTCCCGACAGCTCCTACGAGCAGTACTTC. Protein product: CASSPDSSYEQYF.

The rearrangement uses TRBV14 and TRBJ1-6; D is unresolved. The CDR3 contains 14 residues. In germline, CDR1 is SGHDN, CDR2 FVKESK. The germline V and J ends were trimmed by 2 bases and 3 bases, with 5 bases remaining between them. CDR3 nucleotide sequence: TGTGCCAGCAGCCAACAGATCTATAATTCACCCCTCCACTTT. Its protein is CASSQQIYNSPLHF.

The J gene is TRBJ2-1, the V gene TRBV4-1; perhaps TRBD2 as D (6 bases). This CDR3 has 14 amino acids. CDR1 and CDR2 from the germline V gene are MGHRA and YSYEKL. The V gene lost 4 bases and the J gene lost 10 bases, with 17 bases spanning the gap. CDR3 nucleotides: TGCGCCAGCAGCCCCAGCCGGGGGAGCCCCGAGCAGTTCTTC. Its protein is CASSPSRGSPEQFF.